Below are 14 T cell receptor beta chains sequenced from a single sample in a study of CD8 T cells in Susac syndrome (dated by TCRdb to about 2019). Library method: the immunoSEQ multiplex PCR assay. RNA was extracted using the RNeasy kit, and roughly 0.5 to 1 microgram was reverse transcribed with random hexamers. The public reads were run again by TCRdb, first through fastp at Q25 and then through MiXCR, and only productive beta chains were kept. Each entry merges the rows of one CDR3 protein and shows their most common DNA and genes. The sample table records approximately 54,000 distinct CDR3 sequences; 85% to 95% of these occur just once. The ten largest account for about 0.75% of the sample. The material sequenced was CD8+ T cells from PBMCs. The receptors were sampled from a human donor with Susac syndrome.

The V and J genes are TRBV5-1 and TRBJ2-7; D is perhaps TRBD1 (5 bases). The CDR3 totals 15 residues. V lost 0 bases and J 3 bases, leaving 13 bases between the germline ends. The germline CDR1 and CDR2 sequences are SGHRS and YFSETQ. This chain's CDR3 is CASSLDWGSYYEQYF. CDR3 nucleotide sequence: TGCGCCAGCAGCTTGGACTGGGGCTCTTACTACGAGCAGTACTTC. Using reference TRBV5-1 and TRBJ2-7 for the parts outside the CDR3, the full variable domain is KAGVTQTPRYLIKTRGQQVTLSCSPISGHRSVSWYQQTPGQGLQFLFEYFSETQRNKGNFPGRFSGRQFSNSRSEMNVSTLELGDSALYLCASSLDWGSYYEQYFGPGTRLTVT.

The chain recombines TRBV11-2 with TRBJ1-6; D unclear. Germline lookup yields CDR1 SGHAT and CDR2 FQNNGV. CDR3 size: 13 residues. DNA of the CDR3: TGTGCTCGTAGGTGGTCCTATAATTCACCCCTCCACTTT. Translation: CARRWSYNSPLHF.

This sequence joins TRBV5-1 and TRBJ2-2; TRBD1 matches 7 bases. Germline V lookup: CDR1 SGHRS, CDR2 YFSETQ. Germline trimming cut 4 bases from V and 6 bases from J; bases unmatched to any gene: 9. The CDR3 extends over 15 amino acids. The CDR3 sequence is CASSPGQSSPGELFF. The CDR3 region has the DNA TGCGCCAGCAGCCCGGGACAGTCATCCCCCGGGGAGCTGTTTTTT.

This clonotype came up once. The J gene is TRBJ2-7, the V gene TRBV2, with a tentative D call TRBD1 (6 bases). Deletions cut 9 bases from V and 2 bases from J, with 14 bases between. Germline V CDR1 and CDR2: SNHLY, FYNNEI. This CDR3 spans 13 amino acids. The CDR3 nucleotides read TGTGCCAGTACGACAGGTTCACCCTACGAGCAGTACTTC. Protein sequence: CASTTGSPYEQYF.

DNA for the CDR3: TGTGCCAGCAGCCCGGGACAGGGAAGGAATGAGCAGTTCTTC. Its translation is CASSPGQGRNEQFF. The chain employs TRBV28 and TRBJ2-1; 9 nucleotides line up with TRBD1. CDR1 is MDHEN, CDR2 SYDVKM, per germline. J lost 7 bases, V lost 6 bases, and 7 bases had no gene match. The CDR3 is made up of 14 amino acids.

The V and J genes are TRBV20-1 and TRBJ1-4, with D uncertain. Trimming stripped 1 base from V and 12 bases from J, with 9 bases between. The germline V gene has CDR1 DFQATT and CDR2 SNEGSKA (reference sequence). CDR3 length equals 11 residues. CDR3 region: CSARAGLELFF. The DNA of the CDR3 is TGCAGTGCTAGAGCCGGGCTAGAACTGTTTTTT.

V is TRBV20-1 and J is TRBJ2-7; D is unresolved. This CDR3 contains 15 residues. Germline CDR1 is DFQATT and CDR2 is SNEGSKA (reference sequence). V was clipped by 1 base and J by 0 bases, with 13 bases between them. The CDR3 protein is CSARGSPGRSYEQYF. The DNA for the CDR3 is TGCAGTGCTAGAGGGAGCCCCGGACGCTCCTACGAGCAGTACTTC.

The genes are TRBV7-2 and TRBJ2-5; 7 bases are shared with TRBD1. Losses at the gene ends were 6 bases for V and 5 bases for J; bases not matched to a gene: 9. CDR1 is SGHTA, CDR2 FQGNSA, per germline. The CDR3 runs 14 residues. DNA for the CDR3: TGTGCCAGCAGTCGCGACAGGGCCGCCGAGACCCAGTACTTC. Translated: CASSRDRAAETQYF.

The chain joins TRBV9 to TRBJ2-1; 10 bases align to TRBD2. Germline V gives CDR1 SGDLS, CDR2 YYNGEE. The V and J ends lost 0 bases and 4 bases, in that order; junction bases with no gene match: 4. The CDR3 loop spans 16 amino acids. The CDR3 nucleotides read TGTGCCAGCAGCGTAGAACAGCGGGGGGGTTACAATGAGCAGTTCTTC. This translates into CASSVEQRGGYNEQFF.

A single count supports this clonotype. The chain is built from TRBV9 and TRBJ2-7, with D possibly being TRBD2 (5 bases). V was shortened by 5 bases and J by 0 bases, with 12 bases between the two germline ends. CDR3 length equals 14 residues. Germline V gives CDR1 SGDLS, CDR2 YYNGEE. CDR3 sequence reads: CASSGGSTSYEQYF. The CDR3 DNA sequence: TGTGCCAGCAGTGGAGGATCGACCTCCTACGAGCAGTACTTC. Combining the CDR3 with reference TRBV9 and TRBJ2-7 gives the whole variable domain DSGVTQTPKHLITATGQRVTLRCSPRSGDLSVYWYQQSLDQGLQFLIQYYNGEERAKGNILERFSAQQFPDLHSELNLSSLELGDSALYFCASSGGSTSYEQYFGPGTRLTVT.

The chain is built from TRBV9 and TRBJ1-5; TRBD1 is a possible D gene (6 bases). CDR1 is SGDLS and CDR2 is YYNGEE in the germline V gene. This CDR3 has 14 residues. Trimming removed 3 bases at V and 5 bases at J, with 12 bases between. CDR3 sequence reads: CASSGGGGHQPQHF. In nucleotides, the CDR3 is TGTGCCAGCAGCGGGGGAGGGGGGCATCAGCCCCAGCATTTT.

The chain uses TRBV14 and TRBJ1-6; D uncertain. This CDR3 is built from 13 residues. The V and J ends lost 0 bases and 12 bases respectively, with 9 bases between them. Germline CDR1 reads SGHDN; CDR2 reads FVKESK. CDR3 coding DNA: TGTGCCAGCAGCCAAGATTTACGGGGACCCCTCCACTTT. It is translated as CASSQDLRGPLHF.

The genes are TRBV12-3 or TRBV12-4 and TRBJ2-5; 8 bases map to TRBD2. The V segment lost 3 bases and the J segment 5 bases; nucleotides outside the gene matches: 8. The CDR3 runs 15 residues. CDR3 residues: CASSFKRGLDETQYF. DNA of the CDR3: TGTGCCAGCAGTTTTAAGCGGGGGCTCGACGAGACCCAGTACTTC.

The genes are TRBV10-3 and TRBJ2-3, with 11 bases aligning to TRBD1. Germline CDR1 and CDR2: ENHRY and SYGVKD. CDR3 length equals 16 residues. After removal of 6 bases from V and 6 bases from J, the junction contained 11 bases not matched to a gene. CDR3 loop: CAISWTGGAIADTQYF. CDR3 DNA: TGTGCCATCAGCTGGACAGGGGGCGCGATCGCCGATACGCAGTATTTT.